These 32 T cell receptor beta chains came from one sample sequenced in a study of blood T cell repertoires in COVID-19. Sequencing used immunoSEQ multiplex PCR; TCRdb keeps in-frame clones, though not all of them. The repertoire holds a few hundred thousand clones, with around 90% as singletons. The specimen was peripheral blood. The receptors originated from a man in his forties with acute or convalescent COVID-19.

The DNA of the CDR3 is TGTGCCAGTAGTACGGGACAGGGTGGAGCTGAAGCTTTCTTT. Protein sequence: CASSTGQGGAEAFF. V and J are TRBV19 and TRBJ1-1; TRBD1 aligns across 9 bases. Germline CDR1 LNHDA, CDR2 SQIVND (reference sequence). The CDR3 totals 14 residues. V shed 4 bases and J 6 bases; nucleotides not matched to a gene: 6.

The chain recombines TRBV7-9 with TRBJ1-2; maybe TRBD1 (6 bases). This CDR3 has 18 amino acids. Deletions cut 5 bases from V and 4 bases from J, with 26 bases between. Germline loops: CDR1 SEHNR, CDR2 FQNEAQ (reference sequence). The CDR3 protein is CASSPPASRGALLYGYTF. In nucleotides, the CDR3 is TGTGCCAGCAGCCCCCCAGCCTCCAGGGGCGCGCTTCTCTATGGCTACACCTTC.

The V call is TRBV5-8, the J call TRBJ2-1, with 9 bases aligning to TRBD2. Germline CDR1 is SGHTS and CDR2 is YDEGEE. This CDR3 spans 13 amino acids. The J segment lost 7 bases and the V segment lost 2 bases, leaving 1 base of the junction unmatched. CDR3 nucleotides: TGTGCCAGCAGCTTTAGCGGGGGTAATGAGCAGTTCTTC. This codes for CASSFSGGNEQFF.

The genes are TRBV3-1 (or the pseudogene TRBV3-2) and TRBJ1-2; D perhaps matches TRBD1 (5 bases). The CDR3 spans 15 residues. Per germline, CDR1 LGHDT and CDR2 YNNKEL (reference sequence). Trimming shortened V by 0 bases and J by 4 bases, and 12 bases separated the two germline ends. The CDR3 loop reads CASSQDRGGGYGYTF. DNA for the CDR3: TGTGCCAGCAGCCAAGATCGGGGGGGTGGCTATGGCTACACCTTC.

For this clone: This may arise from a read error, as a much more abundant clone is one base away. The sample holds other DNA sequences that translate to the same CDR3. CDR3 protein: CATSVRTGSGYTF. The CDR3 bases are TGTGCCACCAGCGTTCGGACAGGGAGTGGCTACACCTTC. This rearrangement joins TRBV15 to TRBJ1-2; 8 nucleotides match TRBD1. The CDR3 loop spans 13 amino acids. Germline assignment: CDR1 LNHNV and CDR2 YYDKDF (reference sequence). The junction had 6 bases not matched to a gene; V was cut back by 5 bases and J by 7 bases.

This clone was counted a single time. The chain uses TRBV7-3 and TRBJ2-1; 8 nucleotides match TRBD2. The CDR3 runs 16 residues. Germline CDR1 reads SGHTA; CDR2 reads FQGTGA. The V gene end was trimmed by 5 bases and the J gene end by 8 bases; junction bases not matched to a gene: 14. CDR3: CASSPTGTRWGDEQFF. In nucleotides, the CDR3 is TGTGCCAGCAGCCCGACCGGGACTAGATGGGGCGATGAGCAGTTCTTC. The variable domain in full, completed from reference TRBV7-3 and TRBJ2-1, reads GAGVSQTPSNKVTEKGKYVELRCDPISGHTALYWYRQSLGQGPEFLIYFQGTGAADDSGLPNDRFFAVRPEGSVSTLKIQRTERGDSAVYLCASSPTGTRWGDEQFFGPGTRLTVL.

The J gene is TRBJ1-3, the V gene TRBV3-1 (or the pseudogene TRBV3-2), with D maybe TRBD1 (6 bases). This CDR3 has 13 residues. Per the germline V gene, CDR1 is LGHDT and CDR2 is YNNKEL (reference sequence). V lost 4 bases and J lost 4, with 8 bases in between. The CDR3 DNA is TGTGCCAGCAGCCGGGGGCCGGGAAACACCATATATTTT. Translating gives CASSRGPGNTIYF.

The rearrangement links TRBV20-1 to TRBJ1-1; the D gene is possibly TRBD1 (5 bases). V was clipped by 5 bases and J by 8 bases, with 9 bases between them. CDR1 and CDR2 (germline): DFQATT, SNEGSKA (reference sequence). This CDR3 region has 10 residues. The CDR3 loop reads CSAYDSEAFF. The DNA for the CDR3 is TGCAGTGCTTACGACAGCGAAGCTTTCTTT.

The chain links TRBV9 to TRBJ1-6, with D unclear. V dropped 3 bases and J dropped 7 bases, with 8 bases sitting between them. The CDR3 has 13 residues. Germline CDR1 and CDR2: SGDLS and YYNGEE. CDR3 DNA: TGTGCCAGCAGCGCCTTCCTAAATTCACCCCTCCACTTT. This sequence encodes CASSAFLNSPLHF.

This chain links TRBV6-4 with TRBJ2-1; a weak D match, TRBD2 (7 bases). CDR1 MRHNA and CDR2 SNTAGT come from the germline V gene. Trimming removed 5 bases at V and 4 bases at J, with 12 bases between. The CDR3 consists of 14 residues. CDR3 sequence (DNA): TGTGCCAGCAGTTTTGAGGGGGGGTACAATGAGCAGTTCTTC. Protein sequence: CASSFEGGYNEQFF.

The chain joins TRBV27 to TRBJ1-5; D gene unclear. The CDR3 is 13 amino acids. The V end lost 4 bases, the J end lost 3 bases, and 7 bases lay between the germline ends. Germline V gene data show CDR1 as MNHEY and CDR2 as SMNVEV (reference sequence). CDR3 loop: CASSWADNQPQHF. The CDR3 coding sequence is TGTGCCAGCAGTTGGGCAGACAATCAGCCCCAGCATTTT.

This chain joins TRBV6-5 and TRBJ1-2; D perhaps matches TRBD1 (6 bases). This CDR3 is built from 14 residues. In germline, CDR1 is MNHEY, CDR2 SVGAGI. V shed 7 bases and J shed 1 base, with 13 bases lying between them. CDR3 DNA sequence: TGTGCCAGCACATCGGGACATCTTAACTATGGCTACACCTTC. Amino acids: CASTSGHLNYGYTF.

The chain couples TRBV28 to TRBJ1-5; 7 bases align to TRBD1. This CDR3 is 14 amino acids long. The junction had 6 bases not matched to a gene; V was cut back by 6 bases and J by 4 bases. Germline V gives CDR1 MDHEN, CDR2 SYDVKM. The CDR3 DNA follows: TGTGCCAGCAGCCTCGGACAGGCTAATCAGCCCCAGCATTTT. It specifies CASSLGQANQPQHF.

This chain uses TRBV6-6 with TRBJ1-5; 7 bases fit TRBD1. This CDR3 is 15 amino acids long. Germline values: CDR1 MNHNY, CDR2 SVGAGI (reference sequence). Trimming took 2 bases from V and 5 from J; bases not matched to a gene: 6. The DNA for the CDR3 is TGTGCCAGCAGTTACCCGGGACAGCAGTATCAGCCCCAGCATTTT. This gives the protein CASSYPGQQYQPQHF.

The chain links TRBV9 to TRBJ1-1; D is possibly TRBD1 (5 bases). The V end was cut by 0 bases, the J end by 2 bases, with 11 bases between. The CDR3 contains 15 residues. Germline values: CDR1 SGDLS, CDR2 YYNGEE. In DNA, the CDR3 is TGTGCCAGCAGCGTAGTCGCGGGGGGAAACACTGAAGCTTTCTTT. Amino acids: CASSVVAGGNTEAFF.

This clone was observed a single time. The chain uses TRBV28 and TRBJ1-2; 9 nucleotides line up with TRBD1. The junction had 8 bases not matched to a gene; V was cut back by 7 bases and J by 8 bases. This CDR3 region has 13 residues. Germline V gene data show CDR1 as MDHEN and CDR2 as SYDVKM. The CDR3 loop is CASTRQGGWGYTF. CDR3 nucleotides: TGTGCCAGCACCCGACAGGGGGGCTGGGGCTACACCTTC.

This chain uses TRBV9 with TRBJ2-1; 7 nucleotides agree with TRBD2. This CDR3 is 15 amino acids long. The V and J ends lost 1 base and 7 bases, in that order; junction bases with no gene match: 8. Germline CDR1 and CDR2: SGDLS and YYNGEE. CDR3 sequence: CASSVSGDPWNEQFF. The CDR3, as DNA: TGTGCCAGCAGCGTAAGCGGGGACCCCTGGAATGAGCAGTTCTTC.

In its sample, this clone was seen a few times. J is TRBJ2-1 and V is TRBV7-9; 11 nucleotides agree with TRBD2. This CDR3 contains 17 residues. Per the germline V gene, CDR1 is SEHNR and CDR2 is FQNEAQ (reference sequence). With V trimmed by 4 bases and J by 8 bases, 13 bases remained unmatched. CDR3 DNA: TGTGCCAGCAGCTCGCAGGGACTAGCGGCGAGTAGAGATGAGCAGTTCTTC. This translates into CASSSQGLAASRDEQFF.

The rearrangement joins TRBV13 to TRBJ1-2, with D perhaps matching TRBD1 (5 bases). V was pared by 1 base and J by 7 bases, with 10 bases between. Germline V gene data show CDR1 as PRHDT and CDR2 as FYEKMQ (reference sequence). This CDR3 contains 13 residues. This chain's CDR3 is CASSLEGVGGYTF. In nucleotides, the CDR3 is TGTGCCAGCAGCTTAGAAGGGGTCGGTGGCTACACCTTC.

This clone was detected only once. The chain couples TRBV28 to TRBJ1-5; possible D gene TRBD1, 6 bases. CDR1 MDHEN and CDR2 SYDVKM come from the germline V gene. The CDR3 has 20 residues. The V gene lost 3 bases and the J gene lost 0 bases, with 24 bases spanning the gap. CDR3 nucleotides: TGTGCCAGCAGTTTGGGCCGGGCCTGGACAGAACCGCATAGCAATCAGCCCCAGCATTTT. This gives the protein CASSLGRAWTEPHSNQPQHF. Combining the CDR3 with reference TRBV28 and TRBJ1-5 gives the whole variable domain DVKVTQSSRYLVKRTGEKVFLECVQDMDHENMFWYRQDPGLGLRLIYFSYDVKMKEKGDIPEGYSVSREKKERFSLILESASTNQTSMYLCASSLGRAWTEPHSNQPQHFGDGTRLSIL.

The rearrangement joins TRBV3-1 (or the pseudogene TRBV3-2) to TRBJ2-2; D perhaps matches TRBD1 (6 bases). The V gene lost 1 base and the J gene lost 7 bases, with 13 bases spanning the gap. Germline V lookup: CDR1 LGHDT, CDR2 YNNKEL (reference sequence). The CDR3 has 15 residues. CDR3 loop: CASSQVQGWGGELFF. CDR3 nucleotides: TGTGCCAGCAGCCAAGTACAGGGTTGGGGCGGGGAGCTGTTTTTT.

The CDR3 bases are TGTGCCAGCAGTATTACAGGGATATCACCCCTCCACTTT. The encoded protein is CASSITGISPLHF. The J gene is TRBJ1-6, the V gene TRBV27; perhaps TRBD1 as D (6 bases). Germline CDR1 MNHEY, CDR2 SMNVEV (reference sequence). Trimming stripped 5 bases from V and 10 bases from J, with 12 bases between. This CDR3 has 13 residues.

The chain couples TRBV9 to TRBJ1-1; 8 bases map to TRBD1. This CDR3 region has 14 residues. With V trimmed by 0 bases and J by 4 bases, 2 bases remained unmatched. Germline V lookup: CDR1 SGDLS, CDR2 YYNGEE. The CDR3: CASSVGQGITEAFF. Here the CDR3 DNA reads TGTGCCAGCAGCGTAGGACAGGGGATCACTGAAGCTTTCTTT.

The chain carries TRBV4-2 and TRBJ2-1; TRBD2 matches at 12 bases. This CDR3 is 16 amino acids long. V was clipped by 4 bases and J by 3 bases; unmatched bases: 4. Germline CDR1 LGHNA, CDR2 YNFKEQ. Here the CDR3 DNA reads TGTGCCAGCAGCCCGGGACTAGCGGGCTTCTACAATGAGCAGTTCTTC. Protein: CASSPGLAGFYNEQFF.

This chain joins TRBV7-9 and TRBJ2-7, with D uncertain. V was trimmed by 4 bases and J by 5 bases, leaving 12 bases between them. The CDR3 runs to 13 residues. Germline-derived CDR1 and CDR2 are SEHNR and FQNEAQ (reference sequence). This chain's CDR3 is CASSSAMQDEQYF. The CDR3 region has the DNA TGTGCCAGCAGCTCCGCAATGCAGGACGAGCAGTACTTC.

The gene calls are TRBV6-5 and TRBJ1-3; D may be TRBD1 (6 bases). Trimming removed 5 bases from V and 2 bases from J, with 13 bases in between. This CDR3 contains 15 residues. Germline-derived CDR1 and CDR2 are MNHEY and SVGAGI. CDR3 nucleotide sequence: TGTGCCAGCAGTCGGGGGGGCGAAGCTGGAAACACCATATATTTT. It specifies CASSRGGEAGNTIYF.

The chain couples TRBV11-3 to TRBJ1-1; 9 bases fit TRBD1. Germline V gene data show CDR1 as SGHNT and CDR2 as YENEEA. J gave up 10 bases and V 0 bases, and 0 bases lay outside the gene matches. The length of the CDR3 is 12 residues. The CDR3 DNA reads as TGTGCCAGCAGCTTAGAGGGACAGGGAGCTTTCTTT. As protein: CASSLEGQGAFF.

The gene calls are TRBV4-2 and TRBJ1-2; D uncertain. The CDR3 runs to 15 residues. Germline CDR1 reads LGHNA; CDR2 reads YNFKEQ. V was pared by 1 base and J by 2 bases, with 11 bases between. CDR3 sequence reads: CASSQGMRFNYGYTF. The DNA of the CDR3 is TGTGCCAGCAGCCAAGGTATGAGGTTCAACTATGGCTACACCTTC.

CDR3 DNA: TGTGCCAGCAGCCTCGTACGGGTTCGAGAGACCCAGTACTTC. This codes for CASSLVRVRETQYF. The rearrangement joins TRBV7-9 to TRBJ2-5; D gene ambiguous. Germline CDR1 is SEHNR and CDR2 is FQNEAQ (reference sequence). The length of the CDR3 is 14 residues. The V end was cut by 5 bases, the J end by 4 bases, with 14 bases between.

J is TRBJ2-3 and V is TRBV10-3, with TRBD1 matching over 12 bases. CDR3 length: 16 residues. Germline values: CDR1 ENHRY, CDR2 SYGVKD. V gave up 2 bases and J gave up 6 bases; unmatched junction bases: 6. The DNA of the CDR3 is TGTGCCATCAGTGAGCCTGGGACAGGGGGCCTGGATACGCAGTATTTT. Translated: CAISEPGTGGLDTQYF.

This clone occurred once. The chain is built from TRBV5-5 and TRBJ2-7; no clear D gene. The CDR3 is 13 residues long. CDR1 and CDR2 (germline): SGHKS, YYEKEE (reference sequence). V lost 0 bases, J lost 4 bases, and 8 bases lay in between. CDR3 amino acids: CASSLAIGYEQYF. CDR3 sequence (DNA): TGTGCCAGCAGCTTGGCCATCGGTTACGAGCAGTACTTC.

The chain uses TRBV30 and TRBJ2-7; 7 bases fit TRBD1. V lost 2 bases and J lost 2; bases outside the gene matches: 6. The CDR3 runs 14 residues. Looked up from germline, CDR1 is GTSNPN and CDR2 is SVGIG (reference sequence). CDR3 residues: CAWSSLGTAYEQYF. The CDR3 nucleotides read TGTGCCTGGAGTAGTCTCGGGACAGCCTACGAGCAGTACTTC.